This is a list of T cell receptor beta chains from one sample in a study of cytomegalovirus exposure and HLA in healthy donors. Clones were read by immunoSEQ multiplex PCR, and TCRdb kept only the in-frame ones, dropping some. Here the sample spans 150,000 to 200,000 clones, about four fifths being singletons. The specimen sequenced was PBMCs. These receptors came from a boy aged 2-15 years in good health and CMV-seronegative. The conserved cysteine and the conserved F or W are not part of the CDR3 here.

TRBV6-1	TRBJ2-7	ASKYTYEQY
TRBV5-6	TRBJ2-6	ASSLVRRGSGANVLT
TRBV11-2	TRBJ2-7	ASSLVAGNEQY
TRBV18	TRBJ2-7	ASSPIQGRYEQY
TRBV10-3	TRBJ2-3	AMSGASTDTQY
TRBV1	TRBJ2-7	TSSDRQPVSYEQY
TRBV11-2	TRBJ1-3	ASTKGESNTIY
TRBV7-2	TRBJ2-3	ASSLHTVSTDTQY
TRBV7-7	TRBJ1-1	ASSLRQGAEAF
TRBV2	TRBJ2-1	ASSESGGPNEQF
TRBV6-5	TRBJ2-7	ASSGTTTYEQY